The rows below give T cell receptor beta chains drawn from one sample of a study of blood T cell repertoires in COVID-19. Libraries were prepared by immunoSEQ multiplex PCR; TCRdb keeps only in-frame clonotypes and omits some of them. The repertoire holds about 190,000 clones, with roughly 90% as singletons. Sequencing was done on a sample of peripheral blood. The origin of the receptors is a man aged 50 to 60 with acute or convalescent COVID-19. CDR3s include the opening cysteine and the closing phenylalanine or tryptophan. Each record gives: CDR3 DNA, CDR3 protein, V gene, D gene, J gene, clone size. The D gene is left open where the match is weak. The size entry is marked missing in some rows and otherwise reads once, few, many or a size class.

TGTGCCAGCAGGCGACTGGGACTAGCGGTCGGCTCTTCCAATGAGCAGTTCTTC,CASRRLGLAVGSSNEQFF,TRBV6-6,TRBD2,TRBJ2-1,-
TGTGCCAGCCGATCACGACCGGGAGAAAGGGCAGGGGGCTACACCTTC,CASRSRPGERAGGYTF,TRBV28,-,TRBJ1-2,-
TGTGCCAGCAGTTTAACTGGGGGGGGCGAGCAGTACTTC,CASSLTGGGEQYF,TRBV12-3/TRBV12-4,TRBD2,TRBJ2-7,-
TGTGCCAGTAGACCCAGACAGTTCCCCGGGGAGCTGTTTTTT,CASRPRQFPGELFF,TRBV19,-,TRBJ2-2,once
TGTGCCAGTACCCGGGTGGAGTCCCTAAAGTATAGCAATCAGCCCCAGCATTTT,CASTRVESLKYSNQPQHF,TRBV19,-,TRBJ1-5,-
TGTGCCAGCAGTTTGCCCGGGGAGTATGGCTACACCTTC,CASSLPGEYGYTF,TRBV28,-,TRBJ1-2,-
TGTGCCAGCAGTGACTCGGGGGAGGGCCCATACAATGAGCAGTTCTTC,CASSDSGEGPYNEQFF,TRBV6-4,TRBD2,TRBJ2-1,-
TGTGCCATCAGTGACCCGACTAGCGGGGTCCAAGAGACCCAGTACTTC,CAISDPTSGVQETQYF,TRBV10-3,TRBD2,TRBJ2-5,-
TGTGCTAGTGGAAGACAGGGCTCCCGCGCTTTCTTT,CASGRQGSRAFF,TRBV12-5,TRBD1,TRBJ1-1,-
TGTGCTAGCAGCTTAGCAGCGGGGGGCACAGATACGCAGTATTTT,CASSLAAGGTDTQYF,TRBV7-7,TRBD2,TRBJ2-3,once